The sequence of this TCR beta chain was determined in a study of neurological immune-mediated disorders. This clonotype was counted many times. The study built sorted libraries from fewer than 1.3 million CD4+ or CD8+ T cells. It was by 5'RACE with 10-nucleotide random UMIs that the cDNA was made. TCRdb reprocessed the 5' RACE reads via MiXCR and lists one record per CDR3 protein. The sample has tens of thousands of distinct CDR3 sequences; 6.2% are singletons. V lost 6 bases, J lost 3 bases, and 9 bases lay in between. Looked up from germline, CDR1 is MNHEY and CDR2 is SMNVEV (reference sequence). CDR3 length equals 13 residues.

This receptor was obtained from a man younger than 35 in good health. Sequenced material: CD8+ T cells from blood. This chain joins TRBV27 and TRBJ2-1; D may match TRBD1 or TRBD2 (5 bases each). The DNA of the CDR3 is TGTGCCAGCAGCTGGGGGATCTACAATGAGCAGTTCTTC. Residues: CASSWGIYNEQFF.